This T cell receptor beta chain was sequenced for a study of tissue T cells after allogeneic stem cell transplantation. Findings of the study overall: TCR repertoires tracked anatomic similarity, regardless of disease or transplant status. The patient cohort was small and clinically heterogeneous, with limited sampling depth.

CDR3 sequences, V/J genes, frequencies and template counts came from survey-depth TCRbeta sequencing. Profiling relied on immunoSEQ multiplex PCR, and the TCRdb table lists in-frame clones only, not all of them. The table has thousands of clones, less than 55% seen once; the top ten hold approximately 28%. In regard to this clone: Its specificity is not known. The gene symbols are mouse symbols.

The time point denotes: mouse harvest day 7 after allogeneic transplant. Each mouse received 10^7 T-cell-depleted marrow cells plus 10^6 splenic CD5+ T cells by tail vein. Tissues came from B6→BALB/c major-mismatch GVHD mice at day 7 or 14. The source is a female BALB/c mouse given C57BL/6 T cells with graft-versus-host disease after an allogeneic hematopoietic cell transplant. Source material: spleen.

The CDR3: CASGTGGGYEQYF. The DNA read from the CDR3 is TGTGCCAGCGGTACAGGGGGGGGGTATGAACAGTAC. This chain joins TRBV13-2 and TRBJ2-7; a weak D match, TRBD1 (8 bases). Coverage ceases 1 residue before the CDR3 finishes, and the germline J gene fills in the end. The CDR3 extends over 13 amino acids. V lost 4 bases to trimming and J lost 4 bases, with 12 bases between them. From germline, CDR1 is NNHNN and CDR2 SYGAGS (reference sequence).